The 8 T cell receptor beta chains presented below share a single source sample, sequenced in a study of T cells in Graves' hyperthyroidism and ophthalmopathy. The TCR beta CDR3 regions underwent amplification using RNA transcripts as the source. TCR CDR3 underwent first-round RT-PCR with the HTBI primer set. TCRdb used MiXCR to reprocess the multiplex PCR reads, holding one entry per CDR3 protein. The sample records 750,000 to 950,000 distinct CDR3 sequences, 38% being singletons. The source material was blood. All receptors derive from a man aged 18 to 35 with Graves' hyperthyroidism.

This clonotype has a handful of counts. The gene calls are TRBV7-8 and TRBJ2-7; 10 nucleotides match TRBD1. J lost 3 bases, V lost 5 bases, and 10 bases had no gene match. CDR1 and CDR2 (germline): SGHVS, FQNEAQ. This CDR3 contains 16 residues. The CDR3 coding sequence is TGTGCCAGCAGCCTCGGGACAGGGGAATTCGACTACGAGCAGTACTTC. It codes for CASSLGTGEFDYEQYF.

The V and J genes are TRBV19 and TRBJ2-7, with 8 bases that match TRBD1. J was trimmed by 2 bases and V by 3 bases; bases with no gene match: 3. Germline loops: CDR1 LNHDA, CDR2 SQIVND (reference sequence). CDR3 length: 14 residues. The CDR3 is CASSIRGLPYEQYF. The CDR3 bases are TGTGCCAGTAGTATCAGGGGGCTTCCCTACGAGCAGTACTTC.

In its sample, this clonotype was seen many times. The chain uses TRBV15 and TRBJ1-6; 7 nucleotides line up with TRBD1. Unmatched junction bases numbered 3, after V lost 0 bases and J lost 7 bases. The germline V gene encodes CDR1 LNHNV and CDR2 YYDKDF (reference sequence). The CDR3 length is 15 residues. The CDR3 bases are TGTGCCACCAGCAGAGAGACAGGGCGCAATTCACCCCTCCACTTT. Amino acid sequence: CATSRETGRNSPLHF. The full variable domain, in which reference TRBV15 and TRBJ1-6 provide the parts outside the CDR3, is DAMVIQNPRYQVTQFGKPVTLSCSQTLNHNVMYWYQQKSSQAPKLLFHYYDKDFNNEADTPDNFQSRRPNTSFCFLDIRSPGLGDTAMYLCATSRETGRNSPLHFGNGTRLTVT.

This clonotype showed up just a few times. The chain links TRBV19 to TRBJ2-5, with D possibly being TRBD1 (5 bases). CDR1 and CDR2 from the germline V gene are LNHDA and SQIVND (reference sequence). This CDR3 region has 14 residues. V was trimmed by 1 base and J by 5 bases, leaving 11 bases between them. This chain's CDR3 is CASSIVDSMETQYF. The CDR3, as DNA: TGTGCCAGTAGTATAGTCGACAGTATGGAGACCCAGTACTTC.

This rearrangement joins TRBV7-8 to TRBJ1-5, with unresolved D. The CDR3 totals 15 residues. The germline V and J ends were trimmed by 5 bases and 0 bases, with 11 bases remaining between them. Germline values: CDR1 SGHVS, CDR2 FQNEAQ. CDR3 protein: CASSQVAGSNQPQHF. The CDR3 DNA reads TGTGCCAGCAGCCAAGTCGCGGGTAGCAATCAGCCCCAGCATTTT.

The CDR3 DNA reads TGTGCCAGCAGCTTAGGCTGGACAGGGTCTGGAGACACTGAAGCTTTCTTT. Translated: CASSLGWTGSGDTEAFF. The chain couples TRBV13 to TRBJ1-1; 8 positions match TRBD1. With 0 bases clipped from V and 3 bases from J, the junction kept 9 bases outside the gene matches. This CDR3 contains 17 residues. Germline assignment: CDR1 PRHDT and CDR2 FYEKMQ (reference sequence).

This clonotype occurred many times. The CDR3: CASSIASGGQPQHF. As DNA, the CDR3 is TGTGCCAGTAGTATAGCAAGTGGGGGTCAGCCCCAGCATTTT. The chain is built from TRBV19 and TRBJ1-5, with D perhaps TRBD1 (5 bases). This CDR3 region has 14 residues. The V gene's germline CDR1 is LNHDA and CDR2 SQIVND (reference sequence). V gave up 1 base and J gave up 6 bases, with 10 bases separating them.

To note about this clonotype: At one end the junction does not follow the germline gene, possibly because of a read error. The chain is built from TRBV10-2 and TRBJ1-4; 9 nucleotides align to TRBD1. The CDR3 spans 15 residues. CDR1 and CDR2 from the germline V gene are WSHSY and SAAADI. CDR3 loop: CASSRTGEDNEKLFF. CDR3 coding DNA: TGTGCCAGCAGTCGGACAGGGGAGGATAATGAAAAACTGTTTTTT.